A single T cell receptor beta chain is shown here with its context. Its antigen is not known. The sample belongs to a study of T cell responses to AZD1222 COVID-19 vaccine. Study results and caveats: Following two doses of AZD1222, Spike-specific TCR breadth and depth rose.

The CDR3 runs 14 residues. J was trimmed by 11 bases and V by 5 bases; bases with no gene match: 9. CDR1 is MNHEY, CDR2 SMNVEV, per germline (reference sequence). This table comes from immunoSEQ multiplex PCR, and its TCRdb copy is limited to in-frame clones, with some not included. Among tens of thousands of clones listed, about four fifths were seen once. The V call is TRBV27, the J call TRBJ2-7; 13 nucleotides line up with TRBD2. The receptor was isolated from an adult who received the AZD1222 COVID-19 vaccine. The source material was peripheral blood, sampled 28 days after the second AZD1222 dose. The CDR3 DNA follows: TGTGCCAGCAGTCCGGGACTAGCGGGGTATTATGAGTACTTC. This codes for CASSPGLAGYYEYF.